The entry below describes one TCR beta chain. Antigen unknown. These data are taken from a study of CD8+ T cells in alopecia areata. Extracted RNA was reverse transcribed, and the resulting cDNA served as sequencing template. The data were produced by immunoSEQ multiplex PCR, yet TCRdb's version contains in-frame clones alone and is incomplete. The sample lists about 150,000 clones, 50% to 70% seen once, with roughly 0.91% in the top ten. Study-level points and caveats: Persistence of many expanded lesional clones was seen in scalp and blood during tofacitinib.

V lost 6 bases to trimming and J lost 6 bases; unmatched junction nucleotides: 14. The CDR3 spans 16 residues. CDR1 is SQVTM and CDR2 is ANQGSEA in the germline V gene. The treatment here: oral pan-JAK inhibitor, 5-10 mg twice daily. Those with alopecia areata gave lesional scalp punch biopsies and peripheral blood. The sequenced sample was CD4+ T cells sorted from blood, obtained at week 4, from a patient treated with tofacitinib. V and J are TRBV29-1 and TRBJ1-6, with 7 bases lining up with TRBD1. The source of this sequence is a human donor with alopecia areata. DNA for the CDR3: TGCAGCGTCCCAGGGGGAGCCCCGACGGGTAATTCACCCCTCCACTTT. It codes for CSVPGGAPTGNSPLHF.